This is a list of T cell receptor beta chains from one sample in a study of cytotoxic CD8 clonotypes in ibrutinib-treated CLL. Profiling relied on immunoSEQ multiplex PCR, and the TCRdb table lists in-frame clones only, not all of them. The table lists approximately 280,000 clones, roughly three quarters of them singletons. Sequenced material: PBMCs, taken at disease progression, from a patient treated with ibrutinib. The source of these receptors is a human donor with chronic lymphocytic leukemia. Both conserved end residues are part of each CDR3. A D gene is named only where the DNA matches it firmly. A row's size may be missing; if present it is once, few, many or a size class.

D	size	V	J	DNA	CDR3
-	-	TRBV5-6	TRBJ2-3	TGTGCCAGCAGTTCAGATACGCAGTATTTT	CASSSDTQYF
TRBD1	-	TRBV13	TRBJ2-2	TGTGCCACCTCCACCACCGACAGGGGGTGGTCCGGGGAGCTGTTTTTT	CATSTTDRGWSGELFF
TRBD1	-	TRBV15	TRBJ2-5	TGTGCCACCAGCAGAGATCGAGGGGGCGTGGAGACCCAGTACTTC	CATSRDRGGVETQYF
-	-	TRBV7-2	TRBJ2-3	TGTGCCAGCAGCCACGTCATCACAGATACGCAGTATTTT	CASSHVITDTQYF
TRBD2	-	TRBV6-6	TRBJ2-3	TGTGCCAGCAGCTTGACCGGGACTAGCAGCACAGATACGCAGTATTTT	CASSLTGTSSTDTQYF
-	-	TRBV23-1	TRBJ2-6	TGCGCCAGCAGTATACCCACTGACCCCCGGATGACAAACTCTGGGGCCAACGTCCTGACTTTC	CASSIPTDPRMTNSGANVLTF
-	-	TRBV18	TRBJ1-3	TGTGCCAGCTCACCTGCGGCAAACTCTGGAAACACCATATATTTT	CASSPAANSGNTIYF
-	few	TRBV15	TRBJ2-2	TGTGCCACCAGCAGAGATCGTACGAACACCGGGGAGCTGTTTTTT	CATSRDRTNTGELFF
-	-	TRBV7-8	TRBJ1-2	TGTGCCAGCAGCCAACCTCTCCTCCGTGGCTACACCTTC	CASSQPLLRGYTF
-	-	TRBV4-2	TRBJ1-1	TGTGCCAGCAGCCAAGGCGTACGGCATACGAACACTGAAGCTTTCTTT	CASSQGVRHTNTEAFF
-	-	TRBV27	TRBJ2-1	TGTGCCAGCAGTTCAAGACGGACCAATGAGCAGTTCTTC	CASSSRRTNEQFF
TRBD1	-	TRBV27	TRBJ2-1	TGTGCCAGCAGTGTAAGGGGGCGCGGTGAGCAGTTCTTC	CASSVRGRGEQFF
-	few	TRBV5-6	TRBJ1-1	TGTGCCAGCAGCCCTGCCTTGGACGAAGCTTTCTTT	CASSPALDEAFF
-	once	TRBV7-9	TRBJ2-3	TGTGCCAGCAGCTTAGCCCGCGGTGGGGGTAGCACAGATACGCAGTATTTT	CASSLARGGGSTDTQYF
-	-	TRBV28	TRBJ1-5	TGTGCCAGCAGTCCCCACCGGGGGAAAGGGGATAGCAATCAGCCCCAGCATTTT	CASSPHRGKGDSNQPQHF
-	-	TRBV19	TRBJ2-5	TGTGCCAGTAGTTCGGGACTCACCCTTCGGGAGACCCAGTACTTC	CASSSGLTLRETQYF
TRBD1	-	TRBV2	TRBJ1-5	TGTGCCAGCTCACAGGGGGCGGGCAATCAGCCCCAGCATTTT	CASSQGAGNQPQHF
-	-	TRBV29-1	TRBJ2-7	TGCAGCGCCGCCCGGCGGGTATCCTCCTACGAGCAGTACTTC	CSAARRVSSYEQYF
-	once	TRBV27	TRBJ1-5	TGTGCCAGCAGTTACGGCAGCAATCAGCCCCAGCATTTT	CASSYGSNQPQHF
-	once	TRBV4-1	TRBJ2-7	TGCGCCAGCAGCCAAGATCCTAGCGCAAGCGAGCAGTACTTC	CASSQDPSASEQYF
TRBD1	-	TRBV2	TRBJ2-7	TGTGCCAGTTCGGGGACAGGCTTCCACGAGCAGTACTTC	CASSGTGFHEQYF
-	-	TRBV2	TRBJ2-3	TGTGCCAGCCCCTTCGGACGGGCAGCTAGCACAGATACGCAGTATTTT	CASPFGRAASTDTQYF
TRBD1	-	TRBV29-1	TRBJ1-1	TGCAGCGTAGACAGGGGGCTAGGCACTGAAGCTTTCTTT	CSVDRGLGTEAFF
-	-	TRBV19	TRBJ2-2	TGTGCCAGTAGTATTGTTGCCGCCGGGGAGCTGTTTTTT	CASSIVAAGELFF
TRBD1	-	TRBV5-1	TRBJ2-1	TGCGCCAGCAGCCCGAGGACAGGGGGCAATGAGCAGTTCTTC	CASSPRTGGNEQFF
TRBD2	-	TRBV28	TRBJ2-5	TGTGCCAGCAGAGGACTAGCGGGAGGGTTTTTGGAGACCCAGTACTTC	CASRGLAGGFLETQYF
-	-	TRBV25-1	TRBJ2-3	TGTGCCAGCAGTGCACTGACTAGATCAGATACGCAGTATTTT	CASSALTRSDTQYF
-	-	TRBV27	TRBJ1-2	TGTGCCAGCAGTTTATCGAGGGCCGCGGCGTATGGCTACACCTTC	CASSLSRAAAYGYTF
-	once	TRBV7-2	TRBJ2-3	TGTGCCAGCAGCTTTCGATCTTCCCCTGGCGCAGATACGCAGTATTTT	CASSFRSSPGADTQYF
-	-	TRBV9	TRBJ2-7	TGTGCCAGCAGCGTAGGGGGAGGAGGCGGAACCCACTCCGAGCAGTACTTC	CASSVGGGGGTHSEQYF
TRBD1	-	TRBV5-6	TRBJ2-3	TGTGCCAGCAGCATGACAGGGGGCGGCACAGATACGCAGTATTTT	CASSMTGGGTDTQYF
TRBD2	few	TRBV2	TRBJ2-7	TGTGCCAGCAGTGACAGGCTAGCGGGAGGGCTGAGTTCCTACGAGCAGTACTTC	CASSDRLAGGLSSYEQYF
-	-	TRBV5-1	TRBJ1-2	TGCGCCAGCAGCTTGGATGGAGTCCCCTATGGCTACACCTTC	CASSLDGVPYGYTF
TRBD1	-	TRBV4-2	TRBJ2-7	TGTGCCAGCAGCCAAGATCGGGCAGGGGGCTACGAGCAGTACTTC	CASSQDRAGGYEQYF
-	-	TRBV5-6	TRBJ2-7	TGTGCCAGCAGCTTGCAGTACTACGAGCAGTACTTC	CASSLQYYEQYF
TRBD1	-	TRBV23-1	TRBJ2-7	TGCGCCAGCAGCATGTCTCGTAGGGGGCACTACGAGCAGTACTTC	CASSMSRRGHYEQYF
-	-	TRBV19	TRBJ1-2	TGTGCCAGTAGCCCCGTAGGGCTCTATGGCTACACCTTC	CASSPVGLYGYTF
TRBD2	-	TRBV7-2	TRBJ2-1	TGTGCCAGCAGCTGGACTAGCGGGACAGGCGGTGAGCAGTTCTTC	CASSWTSGTGGEQFF
-	few	TRBV9	TRBJ1-5	TGTGCCAGCAGCGTAGATGGGATTCAGCCCCAGCATTTT	CASSVDGIQPQHF
-	-	TRBV19	TRBJ1-2	TGTGCCAGTAGTATAGACAGCAACTATGGCTACACCTTC	CASSIDSNYGYTF
-	-	TRBV6-5	TRBJ1-1	TGTGCCAGCAGTTATTTCAGGGGCACTGAAGCTTTCTTT	CASSYFRGTEAFF
-	-	TRBV5-8	TRBJ1-2	TGTGCCAGCAGCTTGGGCACCCCAGGGATTGGCTATGGCTACACCTTC	CASSLGTPGIGYGYTF
-	-	TRBV29-1	TRBJ2-7	TGCAGCGTTGAGGTTGGGATCTCCTACGAGCAGTACTTC	CSVEVGISYEQYF
-	-	TRBV7-8	TRBJ2-2	TGTGCCAGCAGCTCTAGTTTAGGGACTCGAGCCACCGGGGAGCTGTTTTTT	CASSSSLGTRATGELFF
-	-	TRBV29-1	TRBJ1-2	TGCAGCGTTGAAGGGACACGGCCTAACTATGGCTACACCTTC	CSVEGTRPNYGYTF
-	-	TRBV9	TRBJ1-2	TGTGCCAGCAGTGGACACCACCCTAACTATGGCTACACCTTC	CASSGHHPNYGYTF
TRBD1	-	TRBV27	TRBJ2-7	TGTGCCAGCCGGACTTTTGACCGGGACAGGGTCTACGAGCAGTACTTC	CASRTFDRDRVYEQYF
TRBD2	-	TRBV14	TRBJ2-1	TGTGCCAGCAGCCATGGATTACTAGCGGGAGGGAATGAGCAGTTCTTC	CASSHGLLAGGNEQFF
-	-	TRBV9	TRBJ2-7	TGTGCCAGCAGCGCCTCAGGGACCTACGAGCAGTACTTC	CASSASGTYEQYF
-	-	TRBV29-1	TRBJ1-3	TGCAGCGTTGAAATGCCAGGCTTATTCGGAAACACCATATATTTT	CSVEMPGLFGNTIYF
-	-	TRBV28	TRBJ1-2	TGTGCCAGCAGTTTAGAGGGGTGGACAGATGGCTACACCTTC	CASSLEGWTDGYTF
-	-	TRBV27	TRBJ1-4	TGTGCCAGCAGAGGGGACACCAGAAAACTGTTTTTT	CASRGDTRKLFF
-	-	TRBV11-2	TRBJ2-5	TGTGCCAGCAGCCCCCTCAGGGGAGGAGAGACCCAGTACTTC	CASSPLRGGETQYF
TRBD2	few	TRBV18	TRBJ2-1	TGTGCCAGCTCACTACTAGCGGGAACAAATCGCAATGAGCAGTTCTTC	CASSLLAGTNRNEQFF
-	many	TRBV5-1	TRBJ2-2	TGCGCCAGCAGCCTGGGGTCGGCGGGCACCGGGGAGCTGTTTTTT	CASSLGSAGTGELFF
-	-	TRBV4-1	TRBJ1-1	TGCGCCAGCAGCCTAACTCAGACGGAAAAAGCTTTCTTT	CASSLTQTEKAFF